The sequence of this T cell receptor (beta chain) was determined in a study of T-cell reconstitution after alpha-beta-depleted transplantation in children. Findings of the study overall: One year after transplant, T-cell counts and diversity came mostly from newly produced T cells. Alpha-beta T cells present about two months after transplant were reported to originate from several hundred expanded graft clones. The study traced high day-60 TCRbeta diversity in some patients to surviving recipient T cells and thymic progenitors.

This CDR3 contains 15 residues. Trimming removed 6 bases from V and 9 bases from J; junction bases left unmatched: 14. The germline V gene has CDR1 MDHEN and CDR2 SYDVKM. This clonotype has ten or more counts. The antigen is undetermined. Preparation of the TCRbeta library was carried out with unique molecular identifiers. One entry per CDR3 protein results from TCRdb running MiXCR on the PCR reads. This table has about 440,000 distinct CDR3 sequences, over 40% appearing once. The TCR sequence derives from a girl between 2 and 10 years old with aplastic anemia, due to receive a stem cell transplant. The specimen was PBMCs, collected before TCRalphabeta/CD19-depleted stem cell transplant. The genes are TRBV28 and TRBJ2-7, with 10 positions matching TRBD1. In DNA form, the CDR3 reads TGTGCCAGCAGACTAGCCGGGACAGGGGTTGGACGGCAGTACTTC. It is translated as CASRLAGTGVGRQYF.